These T cell receptor beta chains were read from a single sample in a study of blood T cell repertoires in COVID-19. Measured with immunoSEQ multiplex PCR; TCRdb has only the in-frame clones, and not every one. The sample records under 250,000 clones, roughly 84% being singletons. Input material: peripheral blood. The receptors derive from a woman in her forties who had recovered from COVID-19. CDR3s include the opening cysteine and the closing phenylalanine or tryptophan. Fields, in order: D gene, V gene, clone size, J gene, CDR3 DNA, CDR3 protein. D genes are given only for firm matches. Clone size is stated in some rows and not others, as once, few, many or a class when expanded.

d_gene: TRBD1; v_gene: TRBV4-1; abundance: .; j_gene: TRBJ1-2; CDR3nt: TGCGCCAGCAGCCAAGGGACAGGGCTTTTTGGCTACACCTTC; CDR3aa: CASSQGTGLFGYTF
d_gene: TRBD2; v_gene: TRBV6-6; abundance: .; j_gene: TRBJ2-5; CDR3nt: TGTGCCAGCAGTTCGAGACTAGCGCAAGAGACCCAGTACTTC; CDR3aa: CASSSRLAQETQYF
d_gene: TRBD1; v_gene: TRBV4-1; abundance: .; j_gene: TRBJ1-5; CDR3nt: TGCGCCAGCAGCCAAGGGACAGGGCGGAATCAGCCCCAGCATTTT; CDR3aa: CASSQGTGRNQPQHF
d_gene: .; v_gene: TRBV2; abundance: few; j_gene: TRBJ2-2; CDR3nt: TGTGCCAGCAGTCTTAGTGGTGGTCCCGGGGAGCTGTTTTTT; CDR3aa: CASSLSGGPGELFF
d_gene: .; v_gene: TRBV6-5; abundance: .; j_gene: TRBJ2-5; CDR3nt: TGTGCCAGCTCACCAGGACATTCCGGTTCAGAGACCCAGTACTTC; CDR3aa: CASSPGHSGSETQYF
d_gene: .; v_gene: TRBV6-2/TRBV6-3; abundance: .; j_gene: TRBJ1-1; CDR3nt: TGTGCCAGCAGTCCCCTTTTCCCAGGGTCTGGCGACACTGAAGCTTTCTTT; CDR3aa: CASSPLFPGSGDTEAFF
d_gene: TRBD2; v_gene: TRBV7-9; abundance: .; j_gene: TRBJ2-1; CDR3nt: TGTGCCAGCAGCTTAGCAAGGCTAGCGGACATTGAGCAGTTCTTC; CDR3aa: CASSLARLADIEQFF
d_gene: .; v_gene: TRBV5-1; abundance: .; j_gene: TRBJ2-6; CDR3nt: TGCGCCAGCAGCTTGGGGGCCGCTGGGGCCAACGTCCTGACTTTC; CDR3aa: CASSLGAAGANVLTF
d_gene: TRBD1; v_gene: TRBV19; abundance: .; j_gene: TRBJ1-5; CDR3nt: TGTGCCAGCGGTGACAGGGGGCGGGAGGGTCAGCCCCAGCATTTT; CDR3aa: CASGDRGREGQPQHF
d_gene: TRBD2; v_gene: TRBV4-2; abundance: .; j_gene: TRBJ2-1; CDR3nt: TGTGCCAGCAGCCACAACTCGGGGGGGGACTACAATGAGCAGTTCTTC; CDR3aa: CASSHNSGGDYNEQFF
d_gene: TRBD1; v_gene: TRBV2; abundance: .; j_gene: TRBJ1-6; CDR3nt: TGTGCCAGCAGGGAAGAGGGGGCGGGTTCACCCCTCCACTTT; CDR3aa: CASREEGAGSPLHF
d_gene: .; v_gene: TRBV28; abundance: .; j_gene: TRBJ2-1; CDR3nt: TGTGCCAGCAGTTTGGCGGGGAATGAGCAGTTCTTC; CDR3aa: CASSLAGNEQFF
d_gene: .; v_gene: TRBV6-5; abundance: .; j_gene: TRBJ1-1; CDR3nt: TGTGCCACCCAAACAAATCGGGAAACTGAAGCTTTCTTT; CDR3aa: CATQTNRETEAFF
d_gene: TRBD1; v_gene: TRBV7-2; abundance: .; j_gene: TRBJ1-2; CDR3nt: TGTGCCAGCAGCTTAGAGGGACAGGGGGGTTACGGCTACACCTTC; CDR3aa: CASSLEGQGGYGYTF
d_gene: .; v_gene: TRBV11-2; abundance: .; j_gene: TRBJ1-1; CDR3nt: TGTGCCAGCAGCCTACGAAGACATCATACCGAGAACACTGAAGCTTTCTTT; CDR3aa: CASSLRRHHTENTEAFF
d_gene: TRBD1; v_gene: TRBV6-1; abundance: .; j_gene: TRBJ2-7; CDR3nt: TGTGCCAGCAGTGAACCGGGACAGGGTATTGCAGGGCAGTACTTC; CDR3aa: CASSEPGQGIAGQYF
d_gene: TRBD1; v_gene: TRBV5-4; abundance: .; j_gene: TRBJ1-4; CDR3nt: TGTGCCAGCAGCTTGGGCAACAGGGGGCCTAATGAAAAACTGTTTTTT; CDR3aa: CASSLGNRGPNEKLFF
d_gene: .; v_gene: TRBV4-2; abundance: .; j_gene: TRBJ1-2; CDR3nt: TGTGCCAGCAGCCGCACCCTGGACAGTTCACCCTATGGCTACACCTTC; CDR3aa: CASSRTLDSSPYGYTF
d_gene: .; v_gene: TRBV4-1; abundance: .; j_gene: TRBJ2-3; CDR3nt: TGCGCCAGTGGACAGATAAACACAGATACGCAGTATTTT; CDR3aa: CASGQINTDTQYF
d_gene: TRBD1; v_gene: TRBV19; abundance: few; j_gene: TRBJ1-4; CDR3nt: TGTGCCAGTACCACCCGGTCGACAGGGGATGAAAAACTGTTTTTT; CDR3aa: CASTTRSTGDEKLFF
d_gene: TRBD1; v_gene: TRBV30; abundance: .; j_gene: TRBJ1-4; CDR3nt: TGTGCCTGGAGTCGACAGGGGGCGAATGAAAAACTGTTTTTT; CDR3aa: CAWSRQGANEKLFF
d_gene: .; v_gene: TRBV2; abundance: .; j_gene: TRBJ1-1; CDR3nt: TGTGCCAGCACTCTGGACAGCTCTGAAGCTTTCTTT; CDR3aa: CASTLDSSEAFF
d_gene: .; v_gene: TRBV6-5; abundance: .; j_gene: TRBJ2-1; CDR3nt: TGTGCCAGCAGTTACTTACCCAGAGGCTCCTACAATGAGCAGTTCTTC; CDR3aa: CASSYLPRGSYNEQFF
d_gene: .; v_gene: TRBV7-9; abundance: .; j_gene: TRBJ1-6; CDR3nt: TGTGCCAGCAGCTTTCTCGGAGGGGTTGGTTCACCCCTCCACTTT; CDR3aa: CASSFLGGVGSPLHF
d_gene: TRBD2; v_gene: TRBV10-1; abundance: .; j_gene: TRBJ2-7; CDR3nt: TGCGCCAGCAGTGAGTCCCCTCGCCAAACGGACTTAGCGGGGGCCACTGCCTACGAGCAGTACTTC; CDR3aa: CASSESPRQTDLAGATAYEQYF
d_gene: TRBD1; v_gene: TRBV19; abundance: .; j_gene: TRBJ1-5; CDR3nt: TGTGCCAGTACAGTAAGGGGGCGCGGTCAGCCCCAGCATTTT; CDR3aa: CASTVRGRGQPQHF
d_gene: .; v_gene: TRBV2; abundance: .; j_gene: TRBJ2-1; CDR3nt: TGTGCCAGCAGTGATCAGGTGAATGCACTCTACAATGAGCAGTTCTTC; CDR3aa: CASSDQVNALYNEQFF
d_gene: TRBD1; v_gene: TRBV28; abundance: .; j_gene: TRBJ1-1; CDR3nt: TGTGCCAGCAGTCCGAGGGACAGGGTACTACTAGCTTTCTTT; CDR3aa: CASSPRDRVLLAFF
d_gene: .; v_gene: TRBV6-2/TRBV6-3; abundance: .; j_gene: TRBJ1-1; CDR3nt: TGTGCCAGCAGTTACTCGAGTGCCCGGACTGAAGCTTTCTTT; CDR3aa: CASSYSSARTEAFF
d_gene: .; v_gene: TRBV2; abundance: once; j_gene: TRBJ2-1; CDR3nt: TGTGCCAGCACGACAGAGTACAATGAGCAGTTCTTC; CDR3aa: CASTTEYNEQFF
d_gene: .; v_gene: TRBV28; abundance: .; j_gene: TRBJ2-3; CDR3nt: TGTGCCAGCAGTTTAAGGCAGGGGCGCACAGATACGCAGTATTTT; CDR3aa: CASSLRQGRTDTQYF
d_gene: TRBD1; v_gene: TRBV28; abundance: .; j_gene: TRBJ2-7; CDR3nt: TGTGCCAGCAGCCCAACAGGGGACCTCCTCAGTGAGCAGTACTTC; CDR3aa: CASSPTGDLLSEQYF
d_gene: TRBD2; v_gene: TRBV19; abundance: .; j_gene: TRBJ2-7; CDR3nt: TGTGCCAGTAGTGCCTTCAGCGGGGGGGTCTCCTACGAGCAGTACTTC; CDR3aa: CASSAFSGGVSYEQYF
d_gene: .; v_gene: TRBV11-3; abundance: .; j_gene: TRBJ2-5; CDR3nt: TGTGCCAGCAGTTCGGACTCTCTAGAGACCCAGTACTTC; CDR3aa: CASSSDSLETQYF
d_gene: TRBD2; v_gene: TRBV12-5; abundance: .; j_gene: TRBJ2-5; CDR3nt: TGTGCTAGTGGTAAGGGACTAGCGGAAGCCCAAGAGACCCAGTACTTC; CDR3aa: CASGKGLAEAQETQYF
d_gene: .; v_gene: TRBV4-1; abundance: .; j_gene: TRBJ1-6; CDR3nt: TGCGCCAGCAGCCCCAGGGGTGGATTGTCCCCCTCGCCCCTCCACTTT; CDR3aa: CASSPRGGLSPSPLHF
d_gene: TRBD1; v_gene: TRBV2; abundance: .; j_gene: TRBJ2-2; CDR3nt: TGTGCCAGCAGTGACAACAGGGGGCTGACCACCGGGGAGCTGTTTTTT; CDR3aa: CASSDNRGLTTGELFF
d_gene: .; v_gene: TRBV6-6; abundance: .; j_gene: TRBJ1-1; CDR3nt: TGTGCCAGCAGTTTACAGGGGAACACTGAAGCTTTCTTT; CDR3aa: CASSLQGNTEAFF
d_gene: .; v_gene: TRBV2; abundance: .; j_gene: TRBJ2-1; CDR3nt: TGTGCCAGCAGTACAGGGAACAATGAGCAGTTCTTC; CDR3aa: CASSTGNNEQFF
d_gene: .; v_gene: TRBV9; abundance: .; j_gene: TRBJ1-4; CDR3nt: TGTGCCAGCAGCGCCCGAACAGGAGACAGGACTAATGAAAAACTGTTTTTT; CDR3aa: CASSARTGDRTNEKLFF
d_gene: TRBD2; v_gene: TRBV5-1; abundance: .; j_gene: TRBJ2-1; CDR3nt: TGCGCCAGCACGCTCGGCGAGACTAGCGGGGGGGACGAGCAGTTCTTC; CDR3aa: CASTLGETSGGDEQFF
d_gene: TRBD1; v_gene: TRBV28; abundance: .; j_gene: TRBJ1-5; CDR3nt: TGTGCCAGCAGCCCGACAGGGAACGGCAATCAGCCCCAGCATTTT; CDR3aa: CASSPTGNGNQPQHF
d_gene: TRBD1; v_gene: TRBV24-1; abundance: .; j_gene: TRBJ1-2; CDR3nt: TGTGCCACCAGTGATCGGACGCAGGGGGCAGGGCAGGGCTACACCTTC; CDR3aa: CATSDRTQGAGQGYTF
d_gene: .; v_gene: TRBV4-1; abundance: .; j_gene: TRBJ2-4; CDR3nt: TGCGCCAGCAGCCAACCAAGAGAGCTAGCCAAAAACATTCAGTACTTC; CDR3aa: CASSQPRELAKNIQYF
d_gene: .; v_gene: TRBV7-6; abundance: .; j_gene: TRBJ2-3; CDR3nt: TGTGCCAGCAGCTTGATGACAGCAGTCACAGATACGCAGTATTTT; CDR3aa: CASSLMTAVTDTQYF